Listed below are T cell receptor beta chains from one sample, sequenced in a study of graft-versus-host responses after intestinal transplantation. The antigens for these receptors are not known. Some clones are missing from TCRdb's copy, which holds only in-frame ones; the method was immunoSEQ multiplex PCR. The table has about 120,000 clones, approximately 95% seen once. This material consisted of unstimulated CD8+ T cells sorted from spleen or lymph node cells, taken before intestinal transplant. These receptors originate from a human donor who received an intestinal transplant. Both conserved end residues are part of each CDR3. The D gene is left open where the match is weak.

V	D	length	J	CDR3
TRBV2	-	12	TRBJ2-1	CASSGWYNEQFF
TRBV7-4	TRBD1	16	TRBJ1-2	CASSRRTGGKNYGYTF
TRBV7-9	-	15	TRBJ2-3	CASSLGVLETDTQYF
TRBV13	TRBD1	16	TRBJ2-3	CASSGLQGAATDTQYF
TRBV14	-	20	TRBJ1-3	CASSPPLAEDYISSGNTIYF
TRBV23-1	TRBD2	19	TRBJ2-7	CASSQSVSASGTQIYEQYF
TRBV5-1	-	13	TRBJ1-2	CASSLEGNYGYTF
TRBV28	TRBD1	15	TRBJ1-2	CASRPTGAQNYGYTF
TRBV11-3	-	14	TRBJ1-1	CASSSGGRNTEAFF
TRBV2	TRBD2	14	TRBJ2-5	CASSEASSGWDQYF
TRBV15	TRBD2	17	TRBJ2-3	CATSRDELAGRTDTQYF
TRBV14	-	11	TRBJ2-4	CASSQGEYQYF
TRBV27	-	13	TRBJ2-2	CASSSANTGELFF
TRBV7-9	-	14	TRBJ2-7	CASSLAQLNYEQYF
TRBV27	TRBD2	15	TRBJ2-1	CASSWGLAGVNEQFF
TRBV4-3	-	15	TRBJ2-5	CASSQSRAYQETQYF
TRBV7-8	-	18	TRBJ1-5	CASSLMGVGGAGNQPQHF
TRBV9	TRBD1	15	TRBJ2-7	CASSIGDRSSYEQYF
TRBV6-5	TRBD1	13	TRBJ1-5	CASSETGGQPQHF
TRBV21-1	-	13	TRBJ2-3	CASSKGGTDTQYF
TRBV6-5	-	14	TRBJ2-7	CASSYASETDEQYF
TRBV27	-	12	TRBJ2-3	CASRKGADTQYF
TRBV2	-	14	TRBJ1-5	CASRDGGGNQPQHF
TRBV6-1	-	18	TRBJ1-4	CASSEETVRLKTNEKLFF
TRBV7-8	-	15	TRBJ1-2	CASSFQAGDPYGYTF
TRBV5-1	TRBD1	14	TRBJ2-7	CASSLGQGIYEQYF
TRBV27	-	17	TRBJ2-7	CASSFLRGSGFTYEQYF
TRBV7-3	-	13	TRBJ1-2	CASSPTGGYGYTF
TRBV6-5	-	14	TRBJ2-5	CASSYGGWQETQYF
TRBV4-1	-	15	TRBJ1-5	CASSQDRRDHQPQHF
TRBV19	-	12	TRBJ2-2	CASSIGNGELFF
TRBV30	-	14	TRBJ2-1	CAWDGSRSYNEQFF
TRBV7-9	-	15	TRBJ2-7	CASSPSVQAMGEQYF
TRBV4-2	-	12	TRBJ1-1	CASSQGTAEAFF
TRBV4-3	-	16	TRBJ2-7	CASSQVVLPGSYEQYF
TRBV9	TRBD2	15	TRBJ2-1	CASSLAGVGYNEQFF
TRBV4-1	-	13	TRBJ2-7	CASAAGSPYEQYF
TRBV2	-	13	TRBJ1-1	CASSLSGSTEAFF
TRBV30	TRBD2	13	TRBJ2-1	CAWSWGGLDEQFF
TRBV4-3	-	16	TRBJ2-1	CASSQEDRFPDNEQFF
TRBV9	TRBD2	14	TRBJ2-1	CASSGVAGGDEQFF
TRBV7-9	TRBD1	12	TRBJ2-1	CASRDRDNEQFF
TRBV4-3	-	16	TRBJ2-1	CASSQDGGVSYNEQFF
TRBV5-6	TRBD1	15	TRBJ2-7	CASSLSDREVYEQYF
TRBV27	-	15	-	CASSLSWGGSYEQYF
TRBV4-3	TRBD2	16	TRBJ2-1	CASSQASGSAYNEQFF
TRBV11-2	-	13	TRBJ2-1	CASSLGDYNEQFF
TRBV9	-	14	TRBJ2-5	CASSVGRTSGTQYF
TRBV15	TRBD2	18	TRBJ2-4	CATSLNVLLAGEENIQYF
TRBV5-5	TRBD1	12	TRBJ2-1	CASSEAGGEQFF
TRBV25-1	-	12	TRBJ1-3	CAISPGGNTIYF